The sequence of this TCR beta chain was determined in a study of T-cell memory formation after mild COVID-19. As for the study in general: TCR clusters were largely donor specific.

CDR3 size: 15 residues. The J segment lost 10 bases and the V segment lost 6 bases, leaving 15 bases of the junction unmatched. Using constant-segment primers, 5'RACE produced TCR alpha and TCR beta cDNA libraries carrying sample barcodes and UMIs. Via MiXCR, TCRdb re-called the 5' RACE reads, giving one row per CDR3 protein. The sample lists roughly 200,000 distinct CDR3 sequences; 16% were seen once. Input material: PBMCs or a T cell subset sorted from them (not recorded which). The J gene is TRBJ2-1, the V gene TRBV12-3 or TRBV12-4; TRBD1 agrees at 7 bases. This receptor was obtained from an adult woman who had mild COVID-19 (a few samples of this study predate the infection). Cell type and time point are not known. As DNA, the CDR3 is TGTGCCAGCAGCCCTGGCGAGGGACAGCTCTCAGAGCAGTTCTTC. It encodes CASSPGEGQLSEQFF.